These 18 T cell receptor beta chains originate from one sample sequenced in a study of blood T cell repertoires in COVID-19 (dated by TCRdb to 2019 to 2021). Libraries were constructed by the immunoSEQ multiplex PCR assay. Not all clones reach the TCRdb copy of this immuneACCESS table, which keeps in-frame sequences only. Checked studies attribute under half of the gap to unresolved V genes and leave the rest unexplained. In this sample the table shows hundreds of thousands of clones, roughly 88% of which occur a single time. The ten largest clonotypes hold approximately 1.3% of the sample. The sample was peripheral blood. These TCRs come from a man older than 75 with acute or convalescent COVID-19.

The chain combines TRBV5-5 with TRBJ2-7; TRBD1 might be the D (5 bases). CDR1 SGHKS and CDR2 YYEKEE come from the germline V gene (reference sequence). V was shortened by 4 bases and J by 2 bases, with 13 bases between the two germline ends. CDR3 length: 14 amino acids. The CDR3 bases are TGTGCCAGCAGCCTAGGGGTTTCCACCTACGAGCAGTACTTC. Translated, it gives CASSLGVSTYEQYF. Full variable domain (outside the CDR3, taken from reference TRBV5-5 and TRBJ2-7): DAGVTQSPTHLIKTRGQQVTLRCSPISGHKSVSWYQQVLGQGPQFIFQYYEKEERGRGNFPDRFSARQFPNYSSELNVNALLLGDSALYLCASSLGVSTYEQYFGPGTRLTVT.

V is TRBV3-1 (or the pseudogene TRBV3-2) and J is TRBJ1-2, with D possibly TRBD1 on 5 matching bases. V was cut by 0 bases and J by 14 bases, with 13 bases left in between. Per the germline V gene, CDR1 is LGHDT and CDR2 is YNNKEL (reference sequence). The CDR3 is made up of 12 amino acids. CDR3: CASSQDLGARTF. The CDR3 nucleotides are TGTGCCAGCAGCCAAGATTTAGGGGCGAGAACCTTC.

The chain has TRBV14 and TRBJ1-2, with D perhaps TRBD1 (5 bases). Germline V gene sequence: CDR1 SGHDN, CDR2 FVKESK. The CDR3 sequence is 14 residues long. The V end lost 3 bases, the J end lost 8 bases, and 16 bases lay between the germline ends. Here the CDR3 DNA reads TGTGCCAGCAGCCACTCCGCGGGGGGTAACGGCTACACCTTC. It translates to CASSHSAGGNGYTF.

The V call is TRBV5-6, the J call TRBJ2-3, with TRBD2 as a possible D gene (7 bases). Trimming cost V 9 bases and J 7 bases, with 21 bases left between them. This CDR3 region has 14 residues. The germline CDR1 and CDR2 sequences are SGHDT and YYEEEE. The CDR3 DNA reads as TGTGCCACCGGATCGGGGGGCGCGTCAAATACGCAGTATTTT. It translates to CATGSGGASNTQYF.

The chain joins TRBV19 to TRBJ2-1, with 11 bases lining up with TRBD2. The CDR3 length is 17 residues. From germline, CDR1 is LNHDA and CDR2 SQIVND (reference sequence). With 5 bases clipped from V and 3 bases from J, the junction kept 9 bases outside the gene matches. The CDR3 region is CASSLTSGDSFYNEQFF. DNA for the CDR3: TGTGCCAGTAGTCTGACTAGCGGGGACTCCTTCTACAATGAGCAGTTCTTC. Based on the CDR3 plus reference TRBV19 and TRBJ2-1, the full variable domain is DGGITQSPKYLFRKEGQNVTLSCEQNLNHDAMYWYRQDPGQGLRLIYYSQIVNDFQKGDIAEGYSVSREKKESFPLTVTSAQKNPTAFYLCASSLTSGDSFYNEQFFGPGTRLTVL.

The V call is TRBV4-3, the J call TRBJ2-3; D possibly corresponds to TRBD2 (5 bases). This CDR3 is 14 amino acids long. Trimming removed 1 base at V and 3 bases at J, with 8 bases between. CDR1 and CDR2 (germline): LGHNA, YSLEER. The CDR3 spells CASSQGRETDTQYF. In DNA, the CDR3 is TGCGCCAGCAGCCAAGGAAGGGAGACAGATACGCAGTATTTT.

V usage is TRBV28 and J usage is TRBJ1-2, with D possibly matching TRBD1 (6 bases). Trimming stripped 2 bases from V and 4 bases from J, with 11 bases between. CDR1 is MDHEN, CDR2 SYDVKM, per germline. The CDR3 has 14 amino acids. CDR3 sequence (DNA): TGTGCCAGCAGTTTAAGGACAGCCCCCTATGGCTACACCTTC. Its protein is CASSLRTAPYGYTF.

This rearrangement joins TRBV29-1 to TRBJ1-2; no clear D gene. The CDR3 is 11 residues long. Trimming took off 6 bases at V and 4 bases at J, with 9 bases between the two ends. Germline values: CDR1 SQVTM, CDR2 ANQGSEA. In DNA, the CDR3 is TGCAGCGTGCAAACAAGCTATGGCTACACCTTC. This gives the protein CSVQTSYGYTF.

The gene calls are TRBV27 and TRBJ1-5; a weak D match, TRBD1 (6 bases). Trimming removed 2 bases from V and 8 bases from J, with 19 bases in between. The CDR3 is 16 residues long. The germline V gene has CDR1 MNHEY and CDR2 SMNVEV (reference sequence). In nucleotides, the CDR3 is TGTGCCAGCAGTTTAAGAGGAGGACAGCCCGTAGAGCCCCAGCATTTT. Protein sequence: CASSLRGGQPVEPQHF.

V gene TRBV19 combines with J gene TRBJ2-7; 9 nucleotides align to TRBD2. V dropped 6 bases and J dropped 3; count of bases not matched to a gene: 12. The germline V gene has CDR1 LNHDA and CDR2 SQIVND (reference sequence). The CDR3 totals 16 residues. CDR3 DNA: TGTGCCAGTAGGAGTTCGTGGGCTAGCGGGATCTACGAGCAGTACTTC. Its translation is CASRSSWASGIYEQYF.

The genes are TRBV7-2 and TRBJ1-5; D might be TRBD1 (6 bases). The germline CDR1 and CDR2 sequences are SGHTA and FQGNSA. The CDR3 runs to 14 residues. The ends were cut back, 5 bases at V and 4 bases at J, with 12 bases in the middle. The CDR3 protein is CASSQQQGNQPQHF. The CDR3, as DNA: TGTGCCAGCAGCCAGCAACAGGGAAATCAGCCCCAGCATTTT. The entire variable domain, with the rest obtained from reference TRBV7-2 and TRBJ1-5, is as follows: GAGVSQSPSNKVTEKGKDVELRCDPISGHTALYWYRQSLGQGLEFLIYFQGNSAPDKSGLPSDRFSAERTGGSVSTLTIQRTQQEDSAVYLCASSQQQGNQPQHFGDGTRLSIL.

J is TRBJ2-7 and V is TRBV7-3, with D tentatively TRBD1 (6 bases). The germline V and J ends were trimmed by 2 bases and 6 bases, with 8 bases remaining between them. Germline CDR1 is SGHTA and CDR2 is FQGTGA. The CDR3 length is 12 residues. CDR3 region: CASSLLGGEQYF. For the CDR3, the DNA is TGTGCCAGCAGCTTACTAGGGGGCGAGCAGTACTTC.

V and J are TRBV29-1 and TRBJ2-1; D is undetermined. Germline assignment: CDR1 SQVTM and CDR2 ANQGSEA. The CDR3 is made up of 11 amino acids. The ends were cut back, 4 bases at V and 9 bases at J, with 10 bases in the middle. CDR3 coding DNA: TGCAGCGTTGCAGGTTTCATTGAGCAGTTCTTC. Translating gives CSVAGFIEQFF.

In the case of this clone: This sample includes further DNA sequences coding for the same CDR3. This chain uses TRBV11-2 with TRBJ2-2; TRBD2 matches at 10 bases. Germline V lookup: CDR1 SGHAT, CDR2 FQNNGV. V gave up 5 bases and J gave up 2 bases; unmatched junction bases: 2. The CDR3 has 15 amino acids. The CDR3 loop reads CASSRLAGNTGELFF. Here the CDR3 DNA reads TGTGCCAGCAGCCGACTAGCGGGCAACACCGGGGAGCTGTTTTTT.

V gene TRBV7-9 combines with J gene TRBJ1-1; 9 positions match TRBD1. In germline, CDR1 is SEHNR, CDR2 FQNEAQ (reference sequence). With 5 bases clipped from V and 2 bases from J, the junction kept 3 bases outside the gene matches. The CDR3 is 14 residues long. The CDR3 loop is CASSRTGANTEAFF. CDR3 bases: TGTGCCAGCAGCCGGACAGGGGCTAACACTGAAGCTTTCTTT.

The J gene is TRBJ1-5, the V gene TRBV12-3 or TRBV12-4, with no clear D. This CDR3 is built from 12 residues. V lost 4 bases and J lost 6, with 7 bases in between. This CDR3 reads CASSSNSQPQHF. CDR3 in DNA: TGTGCCAGCAGTTCCAACAGTCAGCCCCAGCATTTT.

The V gene is TRBV19, the J gene TRBJ1-1; perhaps TRBD1 as D (5 bases). V was shortened by 6 bases and J by 4 bases, with 18 bases between the two germline ends. The CDR3 has 15 residues. The germline V gene has CDR1 LNHDA and CDR2 SQIVND (reference sequence). As DNA, the CDR3 is TGTGCCAGTAGCGAAGGGACTCGTGGGGGCACTGAAGCTTTCTTT. It is translated as CASSEGTRGGTEAFF. Full variable domain (rest looked up from reference TRBV19 and TRBJ1-1): DGGITQSPKYLFRKEGQNVTLSCEQNLNHDAMYWYRQDPGQGLRLIYYSQIVNDFQKGDIAEGYSVSREKKESFPLTVTSAQKNPTAFYLCASSEGTRGGTEAFFGQGTRLTVV.

The chain recombines TRBV3-1 (or the pseudogene TRBV3-2) with TRBJ2-6; 7 nucleotides match TRBD2. CDR1 is LGHDT and CDR2 is YNNKEL in the germline V gene (reference sequence). J gave up 0 bases and V 2 bases, and 7 bases lay outside the gene matches. The length of the CDR3 is 18 residues. The CDR3 DNA follows: TGTGCCAGCAGCCAATTATGGGGGGGAAACTCTGGGGCCAACGTCCTGACTTTC. Encoded protein: CASSQLWGGNSGANVLTF.